Listed here are 7 T cell receptor beta chains from one sample, sequenced in a study of T cells in localized non-small cell lung cancer. The assay was immunoSEQ multiplex PCR, and TCRdb's table has in-frame clones only and misses some. In the table there are some 19,000 clones, 80% to 95% of which are singletons. The input for sequencing was peripheral blood, taken before any cancer treatment. The receptors come from a male donor aged 60 or over with stage I squamous cell lung carcinoma.

The J gene is TRBJ1-3, the V gene TRBV7-9; D is ambiguous. The CDR3 is 15 residues long. Per germline, CDR1 SEHNR and CDR2 FQNEAQ (reference sequence). V lost 1 base to trimming and J lost 0 bases, with 7 bases between them. This CDR3 is CASSLDGRSGNTIYF. CDR3 in DNA: TGTGCCAGCAGCTTAGACGGCCGCTCTGGAAACACCATATATTTT. Full variable domain (missing parts from reference TRBV7-9 and TRBJ1-3): DTGVSQNPRHKITKRGQNVTFRCDPISEHNRLYWYRQTLGQGPEFLTYFQNEAQLEKSRLLSDRFSAERPKGSFSTLEIQRTEQGDSAMYLCASSLDGRSGNTIYFGEGSWLTVV.

This sequence joins TRBV6-6 and TRBJ1-4, with D possibly matching TRBD1 (5 bases). The CDR3 is 12 amino acids. The V gene's germline CDR1 is MNHNY and CDR2 SVGAGI (reference sequence). V lost 5 bases and J lost 8, with 9 bases in between. The CDR3: CASSGGGEKLFF. The CDR3 nucleotides are TGTGCCAGCAGTGGCGGGGGGGAAAAACTGTTTTTT.

CDR3 nucleotides: TGTGCCAGCAGTGACAGGGGGTACGAGCAGTACTTC. Its translation is CASSDRGYEQYF. J is TRBJ2-7 and V is TRBV2, with TRBD1 identical over 7 bases. This CDR3 comprises 12 residues. V lost 3 bases to trimming and J lost 4 bases; unmatched junction nucleotides: 0. CDR1 SNHLY and CDR2 FYNNEI come from the germline V gene.

V and J are TRBV10-3 and TRBJ1-1; D is uncertain. CDR3 size: 14 residues. Germline lookup yields CDR1 ENHRY and CDR2 SYGVKD. V dropped 6 bases and J dropped 2 bases, with 13 bases sitting between them. The CDR3 nucleotides are TGTGCCATCAGACGCCTGGAGGGTAACACTGAAGCTTTCTTT. It specifies CAIRRLEGNTEAFF.

The chain carries TRBV11-2 and TRBJ1-1; D is uncertain. The length of the CDR3 is 14 residues. With 2 bases removed from V and 4 bases from J, the gap between germline ends came to 11 bases. Germline lookup yields CDR1 SGHAT and CDR2 FQNNGV. The DNA for the CDR3 is TGTGCCAGCAGCTTAAGGCGTCTGGGCACTGAAGCTTTCTTT. It encodes CASSLRRLGTEAFF.

This sequence joins TRBV15 and TRBJ1-4; the D is unclear. V lost 3 bases, J lost 4 bases, and 3 bases lay in between. The CDR3 is 12 amino acids. The germline V gene has CDR1 LNHNV and CDR2 YYDKDF (reference sequence). CDR3 sequence: CATSRINEKLFF. As DNA, the CDR3 is TGTGCCACCAGCAGGATTAATGAAAAACTGTTTTTT.

This chain uses TRBV6-6 with TRBJ2-3, with 9 bases matching TRBD2. The CDR3 consists of 15 residues. Per the germline V gene, CDR1 is MNHNY and CDR2 is SVGAGI (reference sequence). V lost 5 bases, J lost 6 bases, and 9 bases stayed unmatched. The CDR3, as DNA: TGTGCCAGCAGTCACTATAGCGGGAGAACGGATACGCAGTATTTT. It translates to CASSHYSGRTDTQYF.